The 26 T cell receptor beta chains below all came from one sample that was sequenced in a study of T cells expressing NK-cell markers. TCRdb reanalyzed the 5' RACE reads and collapses them to one entry per CDR3 protein, without DNA. The specimen's table records 440,000 or so distinct CDR3 sequences. The sequenced sample was blood T cells: a sorted CD56 or NKG2C T cell subset, CD4+ or CD8+ T cells, or bulk PBMC T cells (not recorded which). The receptors come from a woman between 18 and 70 years old in good health.

The gene calls are TRBV20-1 and TRBJ2-1. Germline CDR1 reads DFQATT; CDR2 reads SNEGSKA (reference sequence). The CDR3 length is 16 residues. CDR3: CSAYQRPGTPYNEQFF.

V gene TRBV12-3 or TRBV12-4 combines with J gene TRBJ1-5; TCRdb designates TRBD1, a call that cannot be tested without DNA. The CDR3 contains 14 residues. The CDR3 is CASSLMGGNQPQHF.

This chain uses TRBV4-2 with TRBJ2-1; TCRdb's D call, TRBD2, is unchecked because there is no DNA. CDR1 is LGHNA and CDR2 is YNFKEQ in the germline V gene. The CDR3 is 14 amino acids. CDR3 loop: CASSPASGTTQQFF.

The chain recombines TRBV7-8 with TRBJ1-1. This CDR3 comprises 13 residues. CDR1 is SGHVS and CDR2 is FQNEAQ in the germline V gene. The CDR3 sequence is CASSLERNTEAFF.

This chain uses TRBV11-2 with TRBJ2-1. The CDR3 has 13 amino acids. The germline gives CDR1 SGHAT, CDR2 FQNNGV. The CDR3 region is CASRRGTYNEQFF.

The V gene is TRBV11-1, the J gene TRBJ2-3; the TCRdb call, TRBD2, lacks DNA for checking. The CDR3 spans 14 residues. The germline CDR1 and CDR2 sequences are SGHAT and FQDESV (reference sequence). The chain's CDR3 is CASSSQGLATTQYF.

This chain links TRBV15 with TRBJ2-3; the TCRdb call, TRBD2, lacks DNA for checking. The germline V gene encodes CDR1 LNHNV and CDR2 YYDKDF (reference sequence). CDR3 length equals 15 residues. This CDR3 is CATSSVSGVTDTQYF.

The chain joins TRBV25-1 to TRBJ2-1; TCRdb indicates TRBD1, and absent DNA this call remains unverified. CDR1 is MGHDK and CDR2 is SYGVNS in the germline V gene. This CDR3 is built from 12 residues. CDR3 loop: CASSVHTGDLFF. The whole variable domain, filled in from reference TRBV25-1 and TRBJ2-1, reads EADIYQTPRYLVIGTGKKITLECSQTMGHDKMYWYQQDPGMELHLIHYSYGVNSTEKGDLSSESTVSRIRTEHFPLTLESARPSHTSQYLCASSVHTGDLFFGPGTRLTVL.

The chain combines TRBV6-5 with TRBJ2-5. This CDR3 comprises 13 residues. Per the germline V gene, CDR1 is MNHEY and CDR2 is SVGAGI. This CDR3 reads CASSSLRQETQYF.

V is TRBV5-1 and J is TRBJ2-3. CDR3 size: 14 residues. Germline-derived CDR1 and CDR2 are SGHRS and YFSETQ. CDR3 protein: CASSSRLDTDTQYF.

The chain is built from TRBV6-1 and TRBJ2-3; the TCRdb call, TRBD1, lacks DNA for checking. The V gene's germline CDR1 is MNHNS and CDR2 SASEGT. The CDR3 loop spans 15 amino acids. This chain's CDR3 is CASSGQDSLTDTQYF.

The chain couples TRBV5-1 to TRBJ1-3. Germline values: CDR1 SGHRS, CDR2 YFSETQ. The CDR3 covers 15 residues. CDR3 sequence: CASSQGGVSGNTIYF.

The rearrangement links TRBV5-1 to TRBJ1-2; absent DNA, TCRdb's TRBD1 call cannot be checked. The CDR3 is made up of 15 amino acids. Germline loops: CDR1 SGHRS, CDR2 YFSETQ. CDR3 amino acids: CASSFGATDNYGYTF.

This rearrangement joins TRBV5-4 to TRBJ2-7; the D call of TRBD1 rests on TCRdb alone, since no DNA is present to check it. The V gene's germline CDR1 is SGHNT and CDR2 YYREEE (reference sequence). The CDR3 sequence is 15 residues long. CDR3 amino acids: CASSRGVFGSYEQYF.

The chain carries TRBV7-8 and TRBJ2-3. The germline V gene has CDR1 SGHVS and CDR2 FQNEAQ. This CDR3 is 15 amino acids long. The CDR3: CASNLFGVNTDTQYF. Full variable domain (remainder filled in from reference TRBV7-8 and TRBJ2-3): GAGVSQSPRYKVAKRGQDVALRCDPISGHVSLFWYQQALGQGPEFLTYFQNEAQLDKSGLPSDRFFAERPEGSVSTLKIQRTQQEDSAVYLCASNLFGVNTDTQYFGPGTRLTVL.

This chain links TRBV4-3 with TRBJ2-5; the TRBD2 assignment by TCRdb is unverifiable without DNA. The germline V gene has CDR1 LGHNA and CDR2 YSLEER. The CDR3 length is 16 residues. Here the CDR3 reads CASSQGGSGGGETQYF.

The chain couples TRBV7-2 to TRBJ2-5; TCRdb indicates TRBD1, and absent DNA this call remains unverified. Germline assignment: CDR1 SGHTA and CDR2 FQGNSA. This CDR3 comprises 13 residues. The CDR3 here is CASSLDGAATQYF.

The V and J genes are TRBV5-1 and TRBJ2-1; TCRdb's assignment of TRBD2 cannot be checked, as there is no DNA. Germline V gene data show CDR1 as SGHRS and CDR2 as YFSETQ. The CDR3 contains 13 residues. This CDR3 is CASRRATDNEQFF.

The rearrangement joins TRBV7-2 to TRBJ2-3. This CDR3 has 15 amino acids. In germline, CDR1 is SGHTA, CDR2 FQGNSA. Here the CDR3 reads CASSLGGRPDDTQYF.

The rearrangement joins TRBV12-3 or TRBV12-4 to TRBJ1-1; lacking DNA, the TRBD1 call made by TCRdb goes unchecked. The CDR3 is 16 amino acids. CDR3 residues: CASSLKGAPGNTEAFF.

The gene calls are TRBV10-3 and TRBJ1-2; TCRdb gives TRBD1 as the D gene, but with no DNA this cannot be confirmed. CDR3 length equals 13 residues. Germline lookup yields CDR1 ENHRY and CDR2 SYGVKD. CDR3 loop: CATLEPPGYGYTF.

The chain couples TRBV4-3 to TRBJ2-1; TCRdb designates TRBD1, a call that cannot be tested without DNA. CDR3 length: 16 residues. CDR1 and CDR2 from the germline V gene are LGHNA and YSLEER. CDR3 sequence: CASSQDWTGGDNEQFF.

The J gene is TRBJ2-5, the V gene TRBV11-2; checking the TCRdb D call of TRBD2 is not possible without DNA. The CDR3 length is 18 residues. Germline V gene lookup returns CDR1 SGHAT and CDR2 FQNNGV. The CDR3 sequence is CASTYRGTGEGALKTQYF.

The gene calls are TRBV12-3 or TRBV12-4 and TRBJ1-5; TCRdb names TRBD1, which stays unverified in the absence of DNA. This CDR3 has 14 amino acids. The CDR3 sequence: CASSPQGANQPQHF.

The chain has TRBV4-3 and TRBJ2-2; TCRdb's assignment of TRBD2 cannot be checked, as there is no DNA. The CDR3 sequence is 16 residues long. Per germline, CDR1 LGHNA and CDR2 YSLEER. The CDR3 spells CASSQDPGLAVGELFF.

V usage is TRBV14 and J usage is TRBJ1-1; absent DNA, TCRdb's TRBD1 call cannot be checked. The CDR3 spans 16 residues. Germline-derived CDR1 and CDR2 are SGHDN and FVKESK. CDR3 region: CASSQEGARMNTEAFF.